This T cell receptor (beta chain) was captured by sequencing in a study of technical replicates of blood from a handful of donors. The CDR3 spans 14 residues. V dropped 3 bases and J dropped 4 bases, with 10 bases sitting between them. The germline V gene encodes CDR1 MNHEY and CDR2 SMNVEV (reference sequence). Sequencing was performed with immunoSEQ multiplex PCR; in TCRdb, only in-frame clones are kept and a portion is missing. The sample has about 70,000 clones, about 86% seen once. Sequenced: PBMCs. The chain joins TRBV27 to TRBJ2-1; TRBD2 might be the D (6 bases). This TCR derives from a human donor in good health. Some clones in this sample may be carry-over from other donors' samples. The CDR3 sequence is CASSFSGDYNEQFF. The CDR3 DNA sequence: TGTGCCAGCAGTTTTAGCGGAGATTACAATGAGCAGTTCTTC.